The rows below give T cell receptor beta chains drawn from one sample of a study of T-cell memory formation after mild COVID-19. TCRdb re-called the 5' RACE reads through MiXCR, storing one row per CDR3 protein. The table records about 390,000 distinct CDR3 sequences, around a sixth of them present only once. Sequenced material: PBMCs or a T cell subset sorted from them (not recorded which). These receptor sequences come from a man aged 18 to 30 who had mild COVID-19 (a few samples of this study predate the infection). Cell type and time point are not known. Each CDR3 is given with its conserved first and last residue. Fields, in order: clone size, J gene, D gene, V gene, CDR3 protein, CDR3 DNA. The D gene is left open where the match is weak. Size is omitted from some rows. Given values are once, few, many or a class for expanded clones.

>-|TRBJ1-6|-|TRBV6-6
CASSAGGPYNSPLHF
TGTGCCAGCAGTGCGGGGGGCCCCTATAATTCACCCCTCCACTTT
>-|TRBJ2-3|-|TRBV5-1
CASSPRGGASTDTQYF
TGCGCCAGCAGCCCGCGGGGCGGGGCAAGCACAGATACGCAGTATTTT
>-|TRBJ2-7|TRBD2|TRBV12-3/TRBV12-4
CASSPPGSGGSYEQYF
TGTGCCAGCAGTCCTCCGGGTAGCGGGGGGTCCTACGAGCAGTACTTC
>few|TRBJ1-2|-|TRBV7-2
CASSGRGNLGHTF
TGTGCCAGCAGCGGGAGGGGGAACTTAGGTCACACCTTC
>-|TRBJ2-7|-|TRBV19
CASGPRADYEQYF
TGTGCCAGTGGTCCTCGAGCGGACTACGAGCAGTACTTC
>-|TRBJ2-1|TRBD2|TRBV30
CACTYRGTSSNEQFF
TGTGCCTGTACCTACCGCGGGACTAGCAGCAATGAGCAGTTCTTC
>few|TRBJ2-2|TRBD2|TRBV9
CASSVTSGGSVLNGELFF
TGTGCCAGCAGCGTGACTAGCGGGGGGAGTGTTTTGAACGGGGAGCTGTTTTTT
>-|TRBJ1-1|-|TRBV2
CASSEEGNAFF
TGTGCCAGCAGTGAAGAGGGTAACGCTTTCTTT
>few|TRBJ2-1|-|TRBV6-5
CASSYSRGSEQFF
TGTGCCAGCAGTTACTCGAGGGGGAGTGAGCAGTTCTTC
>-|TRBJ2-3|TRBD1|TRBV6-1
CASIRDRVTDTQYF
TGTGCCAGCATCCGGGACAGGGTAACAGATACGCAGTATTTT
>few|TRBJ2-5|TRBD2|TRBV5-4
CASSLAGGFETQYF
TGTGCCAGCAGTTTAGCGGGGGGGTTTGAGACCCAGTACTTC
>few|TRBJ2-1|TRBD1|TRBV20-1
CSATSHRGSSYNEQFF
TGCAGTGCCACATCTCACAGGGGGAGCTCCTACAATGAGCAGTTCTTC
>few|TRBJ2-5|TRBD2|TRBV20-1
CSASGGTKETQYF
TGCAGTGCGAGCGGGGGGACAAAAGAGACCCAGTACTTC
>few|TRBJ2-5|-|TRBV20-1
CSPLGDQETQYF
TGCAGTCCCCTCGGGGATCAAGAGACCCAGTACTTC
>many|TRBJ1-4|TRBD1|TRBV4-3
CASSQQTGVGEKLFF
TGCGCCAGCAGCCAGCAGACAGGGGTTGGTGAAAAACTGTTTTTT
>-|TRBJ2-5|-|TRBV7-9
CASSYTETQYF
TGTGCCAGCAGCTATACGGAGACCCAGTACTTC
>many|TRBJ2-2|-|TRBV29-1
CSVRQRTDSNTGELFF
TGCAGCGTACGACAAAGGACAGACTCGAACACCGGGGAGCTGTTTTTT
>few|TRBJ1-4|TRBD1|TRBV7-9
CASSPGQGQNEKLFF
TGTGCCAGCAGCCCCGGACAGGGACAAAATGAAAAACTGTTTTTT
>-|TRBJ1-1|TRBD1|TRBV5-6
CASSRVDRTLNTEAFF
TGTGCCAGCAGCCGGGTGGACAGGACCTTGAACACTGAAGCTTTCTTT
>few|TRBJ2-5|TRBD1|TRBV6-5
CASRPGTGGGETQYF
TGTGCCAGCAGGCCCGGGACAGGGGGCGGAGAGACCCAGTACTTC
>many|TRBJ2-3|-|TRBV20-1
CSASERLGGTDTQYF
TGCAGTGCTAGTGAGCGTCTGGGGGGCACAGATACGCAGTATTTT
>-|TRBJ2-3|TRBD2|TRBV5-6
CASSWGLAGKDTQYF
TGTGCCAGCAGCTGGGGACTAGCGGGAAAAGATACGCAGTATTTT
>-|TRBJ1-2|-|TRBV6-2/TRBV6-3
CATLGSNYGYTF
TGTGCCACCCTGGGGAGCAACTATGGCTACACCTTC
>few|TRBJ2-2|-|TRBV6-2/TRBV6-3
CASSSSLGAGELFF
TGTGCCAGCAGTTCATCTCTTGGGGCCGGGGAGCTGTTTTTT
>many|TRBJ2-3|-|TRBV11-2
CASSLRGGGRTDTQYF
TGTGCCAGCAGCTTACGCGGCGGGGGCCGCACAGATACGCAGTATTTT
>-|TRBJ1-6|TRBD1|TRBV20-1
CSASQGNSYNSPLHF
TGCAGTGCATCACAGGGGAACTCCTATAATTCACCCCTCCACTTT
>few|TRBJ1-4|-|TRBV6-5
CASSLSGWEKLFF
TGTGCCAGCAGTTTGTCAGGATGGGAAAAACTGTTTTTT
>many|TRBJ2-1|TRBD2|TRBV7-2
CASSFSGTSGGVNEQFF
TGTGCCAGCAGCTTCTCCGGGACTAGCGGGGGGGTAAATGAGCAGTTCTTC
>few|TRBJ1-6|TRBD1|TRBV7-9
CASSWDSQYNSPLHF
TGTGCCAGCAGCTGGGACAGCCAATATAATTCACCCCTCCACTTT
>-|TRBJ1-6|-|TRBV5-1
CASSLMGIYNSPLHF
TGCGCCAGCAGCTTGATGGGGATTTATAATTCACCCCTCCACTTT
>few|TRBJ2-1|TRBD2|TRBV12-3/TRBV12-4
CASSLALRGGDEQFF
TGTGCCAGCAGTTTAGCGCTGCGGGGGGGCGATGAGCAGTTCTTC
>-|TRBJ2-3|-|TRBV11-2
CASSGGSFTLRTQYF
TGTGCCAGCAGCGGGGGCTCATTTACGTTGCGTACGCAGTATTTT
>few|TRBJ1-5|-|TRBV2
CASSDQNNQPQHF
TGTGCCAGCAGTGACCAAAACAATCAGCCCCAGCATTTT
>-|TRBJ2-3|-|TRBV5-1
CASSLAGTPIRDTQYF
TGCGCCAGCAGCTTGGCCGGGACCCCGATCAGAGATACGCAGTATTTT
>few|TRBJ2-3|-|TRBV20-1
CSAPEPSSTDTQYF
TGCAGTGCCCCGGAACCTTCTAGCACAGATACGCAGTATTTT
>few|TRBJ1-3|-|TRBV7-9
CASSLVRSSGNTIYF
TGTGCCAGCAGCTTAGTGCGCAGCTCTGGAAACACCATATATTTT
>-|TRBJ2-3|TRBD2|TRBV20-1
CSSYGGGTDTQYF
TGCAGCTCATACGGCGGGGGAACAGATACGCAGTATTTT
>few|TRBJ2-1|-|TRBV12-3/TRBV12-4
CASSRVWNEQFF
TGTGCCAGCAGCCGGGTTTGGAATGAGCAGTTCTTC
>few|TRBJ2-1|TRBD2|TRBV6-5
CASSYGGGARNEQFF
TGTGCCAGCAGTTATGGCGGGGGGGCGCGGAATGAGCAGTTCTTC
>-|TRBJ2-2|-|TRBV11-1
CASSFGRGELFF
TGTGCCAGCAGCTTTGGGCGCGGGGAGCTGTTTTTT